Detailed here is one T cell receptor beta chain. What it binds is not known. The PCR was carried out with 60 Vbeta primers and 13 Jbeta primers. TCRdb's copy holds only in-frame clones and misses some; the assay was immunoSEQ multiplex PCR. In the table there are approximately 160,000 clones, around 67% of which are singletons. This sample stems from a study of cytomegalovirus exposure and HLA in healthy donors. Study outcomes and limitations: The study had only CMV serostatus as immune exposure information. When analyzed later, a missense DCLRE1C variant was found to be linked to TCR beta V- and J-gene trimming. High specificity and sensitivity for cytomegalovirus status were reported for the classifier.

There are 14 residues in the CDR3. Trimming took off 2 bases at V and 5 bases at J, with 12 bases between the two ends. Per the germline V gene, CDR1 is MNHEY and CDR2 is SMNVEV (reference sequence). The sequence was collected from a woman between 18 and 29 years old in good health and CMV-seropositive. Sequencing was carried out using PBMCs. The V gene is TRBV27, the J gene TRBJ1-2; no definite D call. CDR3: CASSLTVGGYGYTF. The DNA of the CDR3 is TGTGCCAGCAGTTTAACAGTAGGAGGATATGGCTACACCTTC.